This T cell receptor beta chain comes out of a study of human T cells and chemical hapten exposure. Findings of the study overall: Alopecia was present in the donors, so their immune response may differ from healthy people's. While controls formed fewer of them, expanded TCRs formed significantly more large CDR3 similarity clusters. Among TCRs, those above 1 in 1000 frequency were unaffected by DPC sensitization.

TCRdb independently ran MiXCR on the RACE reads; one entry per CDR3 protein. Of roughly 98,000 distinct CDR3 sequences in the sample, 9.5% to 15% were seen once. Comments on this clonotype: Its specificity is not known.

Time point indicated: patch test 1, 2 weeks after DPC sensitization. As for treatment: therapeutic diphenylcyclopropenone sensitization with weekly scalp DPC. Total RNA was isolated from whole blood that had not been fractionated. V lost 4 bases to trimming and J lost 4 bases; unmatched junction nucleotides: 9. Germline V gives CDR1 MGHDK, CDR2 SYGVNS. The CDR3 loop spans 16 amino acids. The rearrangement joins TRBV25-1 to TRBJ2-3, with 9 nucleotides matching TRBD1. The source material was whole blood, sampled in connection with sensitization to the hapten diphenylcyclopropenone (DPC). The sequence was obtained from a woman in her 40s with alopecia areata. Some clones in this sample may be carry-over from other donors' samples. CDR3 nucleotides: TGTGCCAGCAGTGGGGGACCGGGACAGGGCGCAGATACGCAGTATTTT. Its translation is CASSGGPGQGADTQYF. Full variable domain (outside the CDR3, taken from reference TRBV25-1 and TRBJ2-3): EADIYQTPRYLVIGTGKKITLECSQTMGHDKMYWYQQDPGMELHLIHYSYGVNSTEKGDLSSESTVSRIRTEHFPLTLESARPSHTSQYLCASSGGPGQGADTQYFGPGTRLTVL.